Reported below is one T cell receptor beta chain. As handled by the study authors: Quantification of nucleated cells was approximated via reference gene primer amplification. The table came from immunoSEQ multiplex PCR; TCRdb's copy has only in-frame clones and leaves some out. V, J and clone size reflect that table, while D and trimming were determined from the DNA. The sample has 100,000 or so clones; around 90% are singletons. Germline loops: CDR1 LGHDT, CDR2 YNNKEL (reference sequence). Between the trimmed V and J ends, which lost 6 bases and 0 bases, there was a span of 11 bases. This CDR3 comprises 14 residues. The data were taken from a study of blood T cell repertoires in COVID-19. In the study overall: From the United States, Italy and Spain came samples of acute and convalescent COVID-19. T cells, B-cell-depleted T cells, or PBMCs supplied cDNA or gDNA.

The sequence came from a woman aged 55-69 years with acute or convalescent COVID-19. The V and J genes are TRBV3-1 (or the pseudogene TRBV3-2) and TRBJ1-1; D ambiguous. Sequencing was carried out using peripheral blood. CDR3 in amino acids: CASRPSRMNTEAFF. The CDR3 DNA reads as TGTGCCAGCAGACCGTCGCGCATGAACACTGAAGCTTTCTTT.